A single sample is the source of the 19 T cell receptor beta chains below, sequenced in a study of cytomegalovirus exposure and HLA in healthy donors. Vbeta (60) and Jbeta (13) primers were used in the PCR. Produced via immunoSEQ multiplex PCR; TCRdb's table is partial and in-frame only. The sample has roughly 93,000 clones, around 72% seen once; the top ten hold 1.8%. Material: PBMCs. The receptor set was obtained from a male donor in good health and CMV-seronegative.

The chain has TRBV7-8 and TRBJ2-5; 10 bases align to TRBD1. The CDR3 spans 16 residues. The germline V gene has CDR1 SGHVS and CDR2 FQNEAQ. J gave up 2 bases and V 4 bases, and 7 bases lay outside the gene matches. This CDR3 is CASSYRQGAGQETQYF. The CDR3 DNA follows: TGTGCCAGCAGCTACCGACAGGGGGCGGGTCAAGAGACCCAGTACTTC.

The chain recombines TRBV11-2 with TRBJ2-2; D call uncertain. Deletions cut 1 base from V and 3 bases from J, with 9 bases between. The CDR3 runs to 15 residues. Per the germline V gene, CDR1 is SGHAT and CDR2 is FQNNGV. CDR3 DNA: TGTGCCAGCAGCTTAGGGGCAGCATACACCGGGGAGCTGTTTTTT. This codes for CASSLGAAYTGELFF.

This chain links TRBV6-1 with TRBJ2-1, with D uncertain. From germline, CDR1 is MNHNS and CDR2 SASEGT. This CDR3 is built from 12 residues. Trimming cost V 1 base and J 7 bases, with 5 bases left between them. The CDR3 region is CASSEGRNEQFF. CDR3 sequence (DNA): TGTGCCAGCAGTGAAGGCAGGAATGAGCAGTTCTTC.

This clone appeared once. The chain has TRBV5-1 and TRBJ1-2; 10 positions agree with TRBD1. The CDR3 runs 15 residues. The germline CDR1 and CDR2 sequences are SGHRS and YFSETQ. Trimming at V came to 0 bases and at J to 3 bases, leaving 2 bases not matched to a gene. The CDR3: CASSLGQGAYYGYTF. The CDR3 DNA reads as TGCGCCAGCAGCTTGGGACAGGGGGCATACTATGGCTACACCTTC.

The chain has TRBV18 and TRBJ1-3; 10 bases are shared with TRBD1. V was pared by 3 bases and J by 3 bases, with 8 bases of the junction left unmatched. Germline CDR1 KGHSH, CDR2 LQKENI. The CDR3 consists of 17 residues. The CDR3 coding sequence is TGTGCCAGCTCACCCCGGGACAGGGGTATCGGTGGAAACACCATATATTTT. Protein: CASSPRDRGIGGNTIYF.

This clone came up a few times. The chain joins TRBV10-3 to TRBJ2-1, with 11 bases that match TRBD2. The CDR3 contains 16 residues. With 0 bases clipped from V and 6 bases from J, the junction kept 4 bases outside the gene matches. Germline V gene data show CDR1 as ENHRY and CDR2 as SYGVKD. The CDR3 DNA is TGTGCCATCAGTGAGTCACTAGCGGGAGTTGTCAATGAGCAGTTCTTC. It specifies CAISESLAGVVNEQFF.

The J gene is TRBJ1-4, the V gene TRBV7-2, with unresolved D. Germline V gene sequence: CDR1 SGHTA, CDR2 FQGNSA. The V gene lost 1 base and the J gene lost 3 bases, with 9 bases spanning the gap. The CDR3 is made up of 15 amino acids. The CDR3 is CASSLDRQANEKLFF. The CDR3 DNA reads TGTGCCAGCAGCTTAGATCGGCAGGCTAATGAAAAACTGTTTTTT.

This rearrangement joins TRBV28 to TRBJ1-5, with D possibly matching TRBD1 (6 bases). CDR1 is MDHEN and CDR2 is SYDVKM in the germline V gene. This CDR3 has 15 amino acids. V was clipped by 6 bases and J by 7 bases, with 19 bases between them. CDR3 loop: CASRLDSLNVQPQHF. CDR3 bases: TGTGCCAGCAGATTGGACAGCCTCAACGTGCAGCCCCAGCATTTT.

This clone was recorded a few times. The chain joins TRBV10-3 to TRBJ1-5, with D unclear. This CDR3 has 14 amino acids. Trimming stripped 3 bases from V and 8 bases from J, with 14 bases between. The germline CDR1 and CDR2 sequences are ENHRY and SYGVKD. The CDR3 spells CAISDTHLIEPQHF. CDR3 DNA: TGTGCCATCAGTGACACCCACCTGATAGAGCCCCAGCATTTT.

This clone was seen a single time. The genes are TRBV28 and TRBJ2-7; TRBD1 aligns across 8 bases. Trimming took 0 bases from V and 6 from J; bases not matched to a gene: 10. The CDR3 is 16 residues long. Germline CDR1 and CDR2: MDHEN and SYDVKM. The CDR3 here is CASSLWGQASGGEQYF. The CDR3 nucleotides read TGTGCCAGCAGTTTATGGGGACAGGCCAGTGGGGGCGAGCAGTACTTC.

The chain links TRBV9 to TRBJ1-4, with no clear D. Trimming cost V 4 bases and J 5 bases, with 12 bases left between them. There are 14 residues in the CDR3. Germline V gene data show CDR1 as SGDLS and CDR2 as YYNGEE. CDR3 amino acids: CASSPRTQNEKLFF. The DNA of the CDR3 is TGTGCCAGCAGCCCCCGGACTCAGAATGAAAAACTGTTTTTT.

The V and J genes are TRBV2 and TRBJ2-7; TRBD2 might be the D (6 bases). V was cut by 6 bases and J by 0 bases, with 12 bases left in between. This CDR3 has 14 amino acids. Germline V gene sequence: CDR1 SNHLY, CDR2 FYNNEI. This chain's CDR3 is CASRGGRSSYEQYF. The CDR3 DNA is TGTGCCAGCAGGGGGGGACGGAGCTCCTACGAGCAGTACTTC. The entire variable domain, with the rest obtained from reference TRBV2 and TRBJ2-7, is as follows: EPEVTQTPSHQVTQMGQEVILRCVPISNHLYFYWYRQILGQKVEFLVSFYNNEISEKSEIFDDQFSVERPDGSNFTLKIRSTKLEDSAMYFCASRGGRSSYEQYFGPGTRLTVT.

This rearrangement joins TRBV28 to TRBJ2-7; a weak D match, TRBD2 (5 bases). CDR3 length: 19 residues. V lost 1 base and J 6 bases, leaving 28 bases between the germline ends. The germline gives CDR1 MDHEN, CDR2 SYDVKM. CDR3 residues: CASSLSPGLGSASDSEQYF. CDR3 DNA: TGTGCCAGCAGTTTATCCCCCGGACTGGGTAGCGCTTCGGATTCCGAGCAGTACTTC. Full variable domain (rest looked up from reference TRBV28 and TRBJ2-7): DVKVTQSSRYLVKRTGEKVFLECVQDMDHENMFWYRQDPGLGLRLIYFSYDVKMKEKGDIPEGYSVSREKKERFSLILESASTNQTSMYLCASSLSPGLGSASDSEQYFGPGTRLTVT.

The V call is TRBV27, the J call TRBJ1-1, with D unclear. CDR1 is MNHEY and CDR2 is SMNVEV in the germline V gene (reference sequence). The CDR3 contains 15 residues. Deletions cut 0 bases from V and 6 bases from J, with 14 bases between. The CDR3 region has the DNA TGTGCCAGCAGTTTATCGAGGAGACTTACCGCTGAAGCTTTCTTT. Translation: CASSLSRRLTAEAFF.

V gene TRBV6-5 combines with J gene TRBJ1-3; maybe TRBD1 (6 bases). Germline-derived CDR1 and CDR2 are MNHEY and SVGAGI. The CDR3 runs 13 residues. V lost 6 bases and J 4 bases, leaving 10 bases between the germline ends. The CDR3 is CASSRGQGNTIYF. For the CDR3, the DNA is TGTGCCAGCAGCCGTGGACAGGGAAACACCATATATTTT.

This clone was detected only a few times. The chain has TRBV7-9 and TRBJ1-1; possibly TRBD1 for D (5 bases). V was clipped by 5 bases and J by 1 base, with 23 bases between them. CDR3 length: 18 amino acids. CDR1 and CDR2 (germline): SEHNR, FQNEAQ (reference sequence). The CDR3 DNA sequence: TGTGCCAGCAGCCCCCAACTAGCCCGGGACCGTCGGAACACTGAAGCTTTCTTT. Translation: CASSPQLARDRRNTEAFF.

The chain links TRBV7-2 to TRBJ2-3; D gene unclear. The V gene's germline CDR1 is SGHTA and CDR2 FQGNSA. The CDR3 contains 16 residues. Between the trimmed V and J ends, which lost 0 bases and 0 bases, there was a span of 10 bases. CDR3 sequence (DNA): TGTGCCAGCAGCTTAGCCGTGGAGCCTAGCACAGATACGCAGTATTTT. Its protein product is CASSLAVEPSTDTQYF.

The rearrangement uses TRBV18 and TRBJ2-5, with 9 bases aligning to TRBD1. The CDR3 totals 15 residues. Germline V CDR1 and CDR2: KGHSH, LQKENI. V lost 2 bases and J lost 5; bases outside the gene matches: 6. The CDR3 region has the DNA TGTGCCAGCTCACCAGGGACAGGGTTTGGGGAGACCCAGTACTTC. It codes for CASSPGTGFGETQYF.

The chain has TRBV28 and TRBJ1-5, with TRBD1 identical over 10 bases. CDR3 length: 17 residues. J gave up 1 base and V 0 bases, and 3 bases lay outside the gene matches. The germline CDR1 and CDR2 sequences are MDHEN and SYDVKM. DNA of the CDR3: TGTGCCAGCAGTTTATGGGGGGGACAGGGGAGCAATCAGCCCCAGCATTTT. Protein product: CASSLWGGQGSNQPQHF.